This TCR beta chain was retrieved from a study of human T cells and chemical hapten exposure. Background on the study: Patches with 0.01% DPC went on the upper back, and the tests were read at 6 days.

Time point denoted: patch test 3, about 24 weeks after DPC sensitization. Noted treatment: therapeutic diphenylcyclopropenone sensitization with weekly scalp DPC. Unfractionated whole blood yielded the extracted total RNA. The CDR3 loop spans 11 amino acids. Germline CDR1 reads LGHDT; CDR2 reads YNNKEL (reference sequence). Deletions cut 0 bases from V and 11 bases from J, with 7 bases between. TCRdb called the RACE reads again in MiXCR, with one record for every CDR3 protein. The sample carries 50,000 to 65,000 distinct CDR3 sequences, approximately 9.9% recorded once. The J gene is TRBJ1-1, the V gene TRBV3-1, with D unresolved. The specimen was whole blood, collected in connection with sensitization to the hapten diphenylcyclopropenone (DPC). This TCR was sampled from a woman in her 40s with alopecia areata. Some clones in this sample may be carry-over from other donors' samples. CDR3 residues: CASSQDSGAFF. DNA for the CDR3: TGTGCCAGCAGCCAAGACAGTGGCGCTTTCTTT.